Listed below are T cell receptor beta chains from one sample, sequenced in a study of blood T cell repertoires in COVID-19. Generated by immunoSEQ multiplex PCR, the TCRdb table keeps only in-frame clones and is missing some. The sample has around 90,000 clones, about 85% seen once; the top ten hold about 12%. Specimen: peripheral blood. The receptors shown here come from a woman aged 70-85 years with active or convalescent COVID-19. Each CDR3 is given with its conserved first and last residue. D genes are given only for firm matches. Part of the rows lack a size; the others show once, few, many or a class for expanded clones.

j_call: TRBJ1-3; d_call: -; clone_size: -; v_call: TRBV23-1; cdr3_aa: CASHTIGGGVSGNTIYF; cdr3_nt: TGCGCCAGCCACACCATCGGGGGAGGAGTCTCTGGAAACACCATATATTTT
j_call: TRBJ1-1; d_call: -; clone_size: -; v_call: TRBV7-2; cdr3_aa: CASSLQWGDTEAFF; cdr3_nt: TGTGCCAGCAGCTTACAGTGGGGAGACACTGAAGCTTTCTTT
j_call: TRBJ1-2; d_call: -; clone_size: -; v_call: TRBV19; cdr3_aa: CASNQGPINYGYTF; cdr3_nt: TGTGCCAGCAACCAGGGGCCTATTAACTATGGCTACACCTTC
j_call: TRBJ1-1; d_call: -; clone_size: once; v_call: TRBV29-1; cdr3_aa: CSVGRNTEAFF; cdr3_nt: TGCAGCGTTGGGAGGAACACTGAAGCTTTCTTT
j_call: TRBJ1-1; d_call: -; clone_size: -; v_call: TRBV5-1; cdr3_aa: CASSPRGPAEAFF; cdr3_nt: TGCGCCAGCAGCCCGCGGGGGCCAGCTGAAGCTTTCTTT
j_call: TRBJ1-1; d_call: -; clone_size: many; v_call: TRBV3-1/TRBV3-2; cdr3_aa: CASSHGGTEAFF; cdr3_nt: TGTGCCAGCAGCCACGGGGGCACTGAAGCTTTCTTT
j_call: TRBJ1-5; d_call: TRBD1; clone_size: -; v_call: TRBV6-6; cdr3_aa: CATQGNKSNQPQHF; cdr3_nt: TGTGCCACACAGGGGAATAAGAGCAATCAGCCCCAGCATTTT
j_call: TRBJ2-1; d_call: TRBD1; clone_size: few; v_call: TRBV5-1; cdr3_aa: CASSPDRGSARGRNEQFF; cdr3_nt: TGCGCCAGCAGCCCCGACAGGGGTTCAGCGAGGGGTAGGAATGAGCAGTTCTTC
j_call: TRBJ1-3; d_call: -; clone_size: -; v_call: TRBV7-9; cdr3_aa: CASRSPGGEGNTIYF; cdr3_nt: TGTGCCAGCAGGTCGCCGGGGGGCGAGGGAAACACCATATATTTT
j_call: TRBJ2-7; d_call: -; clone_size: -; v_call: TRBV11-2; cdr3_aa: CASSLGSAAFYEQYF; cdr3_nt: TGTGCCAGCAGCTTAGGATCGGCGGCATTCTACGAGCAGTACTTC
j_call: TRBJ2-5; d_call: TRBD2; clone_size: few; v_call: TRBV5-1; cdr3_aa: CASSLGTSGPKGTQYF; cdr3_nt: TGCGCCAGCAGCTTGGGGACTAGCGGTCCCAAGGGGACCCAGTACTTC
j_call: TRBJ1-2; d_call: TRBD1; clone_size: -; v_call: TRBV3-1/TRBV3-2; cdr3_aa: CASSQARDRGHGYTF; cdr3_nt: TGTGCCAGCAGCCAAGCCAGGGACAGGGGGCATGGCTACACCTTC
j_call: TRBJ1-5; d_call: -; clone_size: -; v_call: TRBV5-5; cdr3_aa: CASSLNQGLSNQPQHF; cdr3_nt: TGTGCCAGCAGCTTGAACCAGGGCCTTAGCAATCAGCCCCAGCATTTT
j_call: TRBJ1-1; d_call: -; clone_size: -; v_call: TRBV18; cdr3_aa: CASSPLGYEYTEAFF; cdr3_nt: TGTGCCAGCTCACCTCTAGGATATGAGTACACTGAAGCTTTCTTT